This is a list of T cell receptor beta chains from one sample in a study of neurological immune-mediated disorders. A single record per CDR3 protein comes from TCRdb applying MiXCR to the 5' RACE reads. The table shows 70,000 to 95,000 distinct CDR3 sequences, with under 15% occurring only once. The sequenced material came from PBMCs. Receptor source: a female donor with HTLV-1-associated myelopathy (HAM/TSP). Both conserved end residues are part of each CDR3. D genes are given only for firm matches. Not all rows give a size; the values are once, few, many and, for expanded clones, a class.

TRBV28,TRBD1,.,TRBJ2-7,TGTGCCAGCAGCCCCGGACAGGGATGGTATGAGCTGTACTTC,CASSPGQGWYELYF
TRBV10-3,TRBD1,many,TRBJ2-2,TGTGCCATCAATACGGGACAGGGGTACACCGGGGAGCTGTTTTTT,CAINTGQGYTGELFF
TRBV10-1,.,.,TRBJ2-7,TGCGCCAGCAGTGAGACAGGGACTTACAAGCAGTACTTC,CASSETGTYKQYF
TRBV5-5,.,many,TRBJ2-7,TGTGCCAGCAGCACCCTTGGTGGAGTCTCCTACGAGCAGTACTTC,CASSTLGGVSYEQYF
TRBV11-2,.,many,TRBJ1-5,TGTGCCAGCAGCTTAGGACCACAGGGATTCAATCAGCCCCAGCATTTT,CASSLGPQGFNQPQHF
TRBV27,TRBD1,many,TRBJ1-2,TGTGCCAGCAGTATCCGGGACAGCGCTTTTGGCTACACCTTC,CASSIRDSAFGYTF
TRBV5-1,.,many,TRBJ2-5,TGCGCCAGCACGGGTCAGGGGGGCGAAGAGACCCAGTACTTC,CASTGQGGEETQYF
TRBV3-1,.,.,TRBJ1-4,TGTGCCAGCAGCCCCTTCGGTGCCAATGAAAAACTGTTTTTT,CASSPFGANEKLFF
TRBV10-2,TRBD1,.,TRBJ2-5,TGCGCCAGCAGAAATACAGGGGCCGTTTACCAAGAGACCCAGTACTTC,CASRNTGAVYQETQYF
TRBV5-1,.,.,TRBJ2-7,TGCGCCAGCAGCCAGGACAGACGTAACTCCTACGAGCAGTACTTC,CASSQDRRNSYEQYF
TRBV4-1,TRBD1,many,TRBJ2-3,TGCGCCAGCAGCCACCCGGGGACAGGGAAGGATACGCAGTATTTT,CASSHPGTGKDTQYF
TRBV4-2,TRBD2,many,TRBJ2-5,TGTGCCAGCAGCCAAGATACTAGCGGGGGGAACCAAGAGACCCAGTACTTC,CASSQDTSGGNQETQYF
TRBV12-3/TRBV12-4,.,many,TRBJ2-1,TGTGCCAGCAGTTTAGCGTACGGGTACGGGGTACTTTACAATGAGCAGTTCTTC,CASSLAYGYGVLYNEQFF
TRBV2,.,few,TRBJ2-1,TGTGCCAGCAGTGCTTATTTGTCCCATGAGCAGTTCTTC,CASSAYLSHEQFF
TRBV5-6,.,many,TRBJ2-1,TGTGCCAGCAGTGACCTTTTGGAGCTTGGGTCCTCCTACAATGAGCAGTTCTTC,CASSDLLELGSSYNEQFF
TRBV5-1,.,many,TRBJ1-5,TGCGCCAGCAGCCCCGGGGACGAGGGCATTAATCAGCCCCAGCATTTT,CASSPGDEGINQPQHF